One sample yielded the 26 T cell receptor beta chains listed below, sequenced in a study of OX40 agonist ivuxolimab in advanced cancers. TCRdb keeps only in-frame clones here, not all; method: immunoSEQ multiplex PCR. The repertoire includes some 25,000 clones, 65% to 90% of them detected once, and about 41% sits in the top ten. The sequencing used CD4+ or CD8+ T cells sorted from blood, collected in a trial of the OX40 agonist ivuxolimab. Receptors were obtained from an adult with an advanced solid tumor such as melanoma, head and neck, liver or kidney cancer.

In its sample, this clone was seen once. The CDR3 loop is CASSVDSASGNTIYF. Here the CDR3 DNA reads TGTGCCAGCAGCGTAGATTCAGCCTCTGGAAACACCATATATTTT. The gene calls are TRBV9 and TRBJ1-3; D gene ambiguous. Germline V gene sequence: CDR1 SGDLS, CDR2 YYNGEE. V gave up 0 bases and J gave up 0 bases, with 7 bases separating them. The CDR3 is 15 amino acids.

The chain uses TRBV11-2 and TRBJ1-5; the D gene is possibly TRBD1 (5 bases). Germline V lookup: CDR1 SGHAT, CDR2 FQNNGV. The CDR3 sequence is 13 residues long. Between the trimmed V and J ends, which lost 6 bases and 7 bases, there was a span of 13 bases. CDR3 sequence (DNA): TGTGCCAGCAGTATTGGGGCGAGCCAGCCCCAGCATTTT. Encoded protein: CASSIGASQPQHF. Based on the CDR3 plus reference TRBV11-2 and TRBJ1-5, the full variable domain is EAGVAQSPRYKIIEKRQSVAFWCNPISGHATLYWYQQILGQGPKLLIQFQNNGVVDDSQLPKDRFSAERLKGVDSTLKIQPAKLEDSAVYLCASSIGASQPQHFGDGTRLSIL.

V usage is TRBV27 and J usage is TRBJ2-1, with 10 positions matching TRBD1. This CDR3 has 15 amino acids. V shed 4 bases and J 8 bases; nucleotides not matched to a gene: 8. The germline V gene encodes CDR1 MNHEY and CDR2 SMNVEV (reference sequence). As DNA, the CDR3 is TGTGCCAGCAGTTCGGAACCGGGACAGGGGCATGAGCAGTTCTTC. It yields the protein CASSSEPGQGHEQFF.

This clone was detected only a few times. The V call is TRBV15, the J call TRBJ1-1; D gene ambiguous. The germline V gene has CDR1 LNHNV and CDR2 YYDKDF (reference sequence). The CDR3 loop spans 16 amino acids. The V end lost 2 bases, the J end lost 10 bases, and 23 bases lay between the germline ends. In DNA, the CDR3 is TGTGCCACCAGCAGACAGGAGGGTGTGATTTCGGGAGGAGCTTTCTTT. This encodes CATSRQEGVISGGAFF. Filled out from reference TRBV15 and TRBJ1-1, the complete variable domain reads DAMVIQNPRYQVTQFGKPVTLSCSQTLNHNVMYWYQQKSSQAPKLLFHYYDKDFNNEADTPDNFQSRRPNTSFCFLDIRSPGLGDTAMYLCATSRQEGVISGGAFFGQGTRLTVV.

The gene calls are TRBV7-8 and TRBJ2-7; D possibly corresponds to TRBD1 (6 bases). Trimming stripped 5 bases from V and 0 bases from J, with 8 bases between. Germline V gene data show CDR1 as SGHVS and CDR2 as FQNEAQ. This CDR3 is 13 amino acids long. This CDR3 is CASSRDNSYEQYF. The CDR3 coding sequence is TGTGCCAGCAGCCGGGACAACTCCTACGAGCAGTACTTC.

The chain has TRBV15 and TRBJ1-5, with TRBD1 identical over 7 bases. Germline assignment: CDR1 LNHNV and CDR2 YYDKDF (reference sequence). V shed 0 bases, J shed 5 bases, and the junction held 4 bases outside the gene matches. CDR3 size: 15 residues. The CDR3, as DNA: TGTGCCACCAGCAGAGATGACAGGGCCGATCAGCCCCAGCATTTT. Translation: CATSRDDRADQPQHF.

By share, this clone counts as medium-sized. This sequence joins TRBV9 and TRBJ2-1; perhaps TRBD2 as D (6 bases). The V gene lost 1 base and the J gene lost 6 bases, with 23 bases spanning the gap. The CDR3 runs 18 residues. CDR1 SGDLS and CDR2 YYNGEE come from the germline V gene. CDR3 region: CASSVWSALGGTGNEQFF. For the CDR3, the DNA is TGTGCCAGCAGCGTATGGTCAGCTTTGGGGGGTACGGGCAATGAGCAGTTCTTC.

The chain has TRBV7-9 and TRBJ2-5; D possibly corresponds to TRBD2 (6 bases). CDR1 is SEHNR, CDR2 FQNEAQ, per germline (reference sequence). CDR3 length equals 15 residues. Trimming left V 5 bases short and J 5 bases short, with 18 bases between. The CDR3 region is CASSPPEGPWETQYF. Written as DNA, the CDR3 is TGTGCCAGCAGCCCCCCGGAGGGGCCTTGGGAGACCCAGTACTTC.

The chain employs TRBV21-1 and TRBJ2-2; TRBD1, the table's D call, was not compared with the DNA. TRBV21-1 is described as a pseudogene. This CDR3 comprises 16 residues. As DNA, the CDR3 is TGTGCCAGCAGCTCCCGGACAGGGAAGGGGACCGGGGAGCTGTTTTTT. It specifies CASSSRTGKGTGELFF.

This chain links TRBV6-1 with TRBJ2-1; TRBD1 might be the D (6 bases). The CDR3 consists of 13 residues. Trimming took 5 bases from V and 3 from J, leaving 8 bases between them. Germline V CDR1 and CDR2: MNHNS, SASEGT. The CDR3 DNA follows: TGTGCCAGCAGTAAGGACAGCTACAATGAGCAGTTCTTC. Residues: CASSKDSYNEQFF.

The V call is TRBV27, the J call TRBJ1-1; no firm D call. The germline V and J ends were trimmed by 5 bases and 4 bases, with 5 bases remaining between them. The CDR3 loop spans 11 amino acids. In germline, CDR1 is MNHEY, CDR2 SMNVEV (reference sequence). The CDR3 loop is CASSLGTEAFF. DNA of the CDR3: TGTGCCAGCAGTCTCGGCACTGAAGCTTTCTTT.

The chain has TRBV5-6 and TRBJ1-1; TRBD1 might be the D (6 bases). Trimming took 3 bases from V and 1 from J, leaving 13 bases between them. CDR3 length: 15 amino acids. CDR1 is SGHDT and CDR2 is YYEEEE in the germline V gene. CDR3 sequence: CASSSPGHKNTEAFF. In nucleotides, the CDR3 is TGTGCCAGCAGCTCTCCGGGACACAAGAACACTGAAGCTTTCTTT.

This clone was detected once. V gene TRBV7-9 combines with J gene TRBJ2-1, with D perhaps matching TRBD1 (5 bases). The germline V and J ends were trimmed by 4 bases and 1 base, with 14 bases remaining between them. Germline V gene lookup returns CDR1 SEHNR and CDR2 FQNEAQ (reference sequence). This CDR3 contains 16 residues. DNA for the CDR3: TGTGCCAGCAGCTCTCCGACAGTTCAGTCCTACAATGAGCAGTTCTTC. It encodes CASSSPTVQSYNEQFF.

The rearrangement joins TRBV15 to TRBJ1-3, with D uncertain. Germline CDR1 reads LNHNV; CDR2 reads YYDKDF (reference sequence). V was pared by 0 bases and J by 0 bases, with 12 bases between. The CDR3 loop spans 17 amino acids. The CDR3 is CATSRDPLPSSGNTIYF. CDR3 DNA sequence: TGTGCCACCAGCAGAGATCCGCTACCCAGCTCTGGAAACACCATATATTTT. Based on the CDR3 plus reference TRBV15 and TRBJ1-3, the full variable domain is DAMVIQNPRYQVTQFGKPVTLSCSQTLNHNVMYWYQQKSSQAPKLLFHYYDKDFNNEADTPDNFQSRRPNTSFCFLDIRSPGLGDTAMYLCATSRDPLPSSGNTIYFGEGSWLTVV.

The rearrangement uses TRBV25-1 and TRBJ2-3; D is undetermined. The CDR3 has 14 amino acids. CDR1 MGHDK and CDR2 SYGVNS come from the germline V gene. Trimming pared 3 bases from V and 0 bases from J, leaving 7 bases between. For the CDR3, the DNA is TGTGCCAGCAGTGACTATGACAGCACAGATACGCAGTATTTT. This sequence encodes CASSDYDSTDTQYF.

V and J are TRBV6-6 and TRBJ1-2, with D unresolved. Germline lookup yields CDR1 MNHNY and CDR2 SVGAGI (reference sequence). V shed 2 bases and J shed 7 bases, with 5 bases lying between them. The CDR3 totals 11 residues. For the CDR3, the DNA is TGTGCCAGCAGTTACGGTCGTGGCTACACCTTC. Protein product: CASSYGRGYTF.

The J gene is TRBJ2-1, the V gene TRBV7-2; D unresolved. Germline CDR1 is SGHTA and CDR2 is FQGNSA. This CDR3 is 12 amino acids long. Trimming shortened V by 2 bases and J by 9 bases, and 8 bases separated the two germline ends. The chain's CDR3 is CASSLMRPEQFF. The CDR3 coding sequence is TGTGCCAGCAGCTTAATGCGTCCTGAGCAGTTCTTC.

This clone appeared once. The V and J genes are TRBV5-5 and TRBJ2-7; D unresolved. Germline lookup yields CDR1 SGHKS and CDR2 YYEKEE (reference sequence). V was pared by 0 bases and J by 6 bases, with 10 bases between. There are 13 residues in the CDR3. CDR3 coding DNA: TGTGCCAGCAGCTTGGGGGGTTCGGGCGAGCAGTACTTC. This sequence encodes CASSLGGSGEQYF.

This chain connects TRBV2 to TRBJ2-3; TRBD2 aligns across 9 bases. Germline trimming cut 4 bases from V and 1 base from J; bases unmatched to any gene: 3. There are 15 residues in the CDR3. Per germline, CDR1 SNHLY and CDR2 FYNNEI. As DNA, the CDR3 is TGTGCCAGCAGTGTTCGGACTAGCGGCACAGATACGCAGTATTTT. Protein: CASSVRTSGTDTQYF.

The genes are TRBV4-1 and TRBJ2-1; D is undetermined. CDR1 is MGHRA and CDR2 is YSYEKL in the germline V gene. Deletions cut 0 bases from V and 8 bases from J, with 8 bases between. The CDR3 consists of 13 residues. CDR3 nucleotide sequence: TGCGCCAGCAGCCAAGAGGAGCGTTATGAGCAGTTCTTC. It is translated as CASSQEERYEQFF.

The chain combines TRBV5-4 with TRBJ2-2, with 11 positions matching TRBD2. The length of the CDR3 is 17 residues. The J segment lost 4 bases and the V segment lost 4 bases, leaving 9 bases of the junction unmatched. The germline V gene has CDR1 SGHNT and CDR2 YYREEE (reference sequence). In nucleotides, the CDR3 is TGTGCCAGCAGCCCCATAGCGGGGGGGCCGGGCACCGGGGAGCTGTTTTTT. This codes for CASSPIAGGPGTGELFF.

The V gene is TRBV7-9, the J gene TRBJ2-7, with D tentatively TRBD2 (5 bases). The CDR3 loop spans 14 amino acids. Germline V gene lookup returns CDR1 SEHNR and CDR2 FQNEAQ (reference sequence). Trimming left V 4 bases short and J 1 base short, with 11 bases between. CDR3 region: CASSSLDGSYEQYF. CDR3 nucleotide sequence: TGTGCCAGCAGCTCACTAGACGGATCCTACGAGCAGTACTTC.

The V call is TRBV7-2, the J call TRBJ2-7, with D perhaps matching TRBD1 or TRBD2 (5 bases each). The germline V and J ends were trimmed by 6 bases and 2 bases, with 14 bases remaining between them. The germline V gene has CDR1 SGHTA and CDR2 FQGNSA. The CDR3 covers 14 residues. Here the CDR3 DNA reads TGTGCCAGCAGACCCGGTGAGGGGCCCTACGAGCAGTACTTC. Its protein product is CASRPGEGPYEQYF.

The chain carries TRBV28 and TRBJ2-1; D possibly uses TRBD1 or TRBD2 (5 bases each). Trimming removed 6 bases at V and 0 bases at J, with 21 bases between. Germline CDR1 is MDHEN and CDR2 is SYDVKM. There are 18 residues in the CDR3. The CDR3 DNA is TGTGCCAGCAGCTTAGGGGACGGGCTGCTCGGCTCCTACAATGAGCAGTTCTTC. Its translation is CASSLGDGLLGSYNEQFF.

The chain combines TRBV27 with TRBJ1-6; the match to TRBD1 covers 7 bases. Per the germline V gene, CDR1 is MNHEY and CDR2 is SMNVEV (reference sequence). The CDR3 is 15 residues long. Trimming took 4 bases from V and 6 from J; bases not matched to a gene: 6. The CDR3 coding sequence is TGTGCCAGCAGTTCATACAGGGGAAGTAATTCACCCCTCCACTTT. Translated: CASSSYRGSNSPLHF.

The rearrangement uses TRBV10-1 and TRBJ2-7, with 10 bases fitting TRBD2. Germline V CDR1 and CDR2: WNHNN, SYGVQD (reference sequence). CDR3 length equals 14 residues. V gave up 4 bases and J gave up 4 bases; unmatched junction bases: 4. DNA of the CDR3: TGCGCCAGCAGTGGGAGGACTAGCGGATACGAGCAGTACTTC. It translates to CASSGRTSGYEQYF.